This T cell receptor beta chain was retrieved from a study of blood T cell repertoires in COVID-19 (dated by TCRdb to about 2020). Regarding the complete study: Samples covering the acute and convalescent phases of COVID-19 were provided by collaborators in the United States, Italy and Spain. The prospective study material was composed of cDNA or gDNA derived from T cells, B-cell-depleted T cells, or PBMCs. The dataset comprised deeply sampled blood TCRbeta repertoires from subjects exposed to, actively infected with, or recovered from COVID-19. The repertoires were made available in a free public database intended to serve as a resource for research on the immune response to SARS-CoV-2. The samples were drawn from two sources: the first 160 participants of the ongoing ImmuneRACE study, and 1,254 subjects contributed by 6 global collaborators. Sample metadata almost always included a de-identified subject ID, COVID-19 status, age in years and sex. HLA class I and class II types, where available, came from metadata supplied by the sample provider rather than from assay-based typing.

This clone was recorded only once. Its antigen has not been determined. The record has no base qualities; no much larger clone is one base away. General study outcomes and caveats: The amount of clinical and demographic metadata varied by source and participant and was provided uncurated.

At one collaborating source in Seattle, patients were enrolled during active infection and were followed longitudinally through the course of disease. Collaborating institutions collected whole blood in K2EDTA tubes following their own protocols. For TCRbeta analysis, collaborators shipped samples as frozen whole blood, isolated PBMCs, or DNA extracted from either of those sample types. TCRbeta CDR3 regions were amplified from genomic DNA using the immunoSEQ Assay, a bias-controlled multiplex PCR. As for the original processing: The number of nucleated cells in each sample was estimated by amplification of reference gene primers within the assay. To quantify the absolute abundance of each unique TCRbeta CDR3 rearrangement, sequence reads were collapsed and filtered. For each sample, productive Simpson clonality was calculated as the square root of Simpson's diversity index across productive rearrangements. Entries here come from immuneACCESS through TCRdb and include only in-frame sequences with V and J called. Some clones fail to appear in such tables; in the studies checked, an unresolved V gene covers under half of the shortfall, and the cause of the remainder is unknown. Clonal size and the V and J genes are those of that table, whereas D and trimming came from the DNA. The sample yields about 50,000 clones; about 76% were counted once. The ten top clones hold approximately 20% of the sample.

The TCR comes from a woman of 80 years or more with COVID-19, enrolled during active disease. The sample comprised peripheral blood.

The DNA is as follows: TGTGCCAGCTCACCTGAGACAGGGCAACACGAGCAGTACTTC. Its coded protein is CASSPETGQHEQYF. The chain links TRBV18 with TRBJ2-7, with 7 middle bases fitting TRBD1. The germline V gene yields KGHSH for CDR1 and LQKENI for CDR2. The germline V and J ends show losses of 3 bases and 5 bases respectively, and no gene match explains 7 bases of the junction. Reading from cysteine to phenylalanine, the CDR3 counts 14 amino acids. CDR3 DNA only is kept here, 42 bases in frame from base 1. Supplemented by the reference TRBV18 and TRBJ2-7 proteins around the CDR3, the complete variable domain is NAGVMQNPRHLVRRRGQEARLRCSPMKGHSHVYWYRQLPEEGLKFMVYLQKENIIDESGMPKERFSAEFPKEGPSILRIQQVVRGDSAAYFCASSPETGQHEQYFGPGTRLTVT.